The rows below give T cell receptor beta chains drawn from one sample of a study of OX40 agonist ivuxolimab in advanced cancers. This table comes from immunoSEQ multiplex PCR, and its TCRdb copy is limited to in-frame clones, with some not included. The table has under 90,000 clones, roughly 85% seen once. The material was CD4+ or CD8+ T cells sorted from blood, obtained in a trial of the OX40 agonist ivuxolimab. These TCRs come from an adult with an advanced solid tumor such as melanoma, head and neck, liver or kidney cancer. Each CDR3 is given with its conserved first and last residue. D genes are given only for firm matches. Rows give clone size only sometimes, using once, few, many, or a class for an expanded clone.

D	V	size	J	DNA	CDR3
-	TRBV5-1	-	TRBJ2-5	TGCGCCAGCAGCTTGAGCAGGGACGAGACCCGGTACTTC	CASSLSRDETRYF
-	TRBV11-2	-	TRBJ1-4	TGTGCCAGCAGCTTAATTTGGCAGGGAGGAACTAATGAAAAACTGTTTTTT	CASSLIWQGGTNEKLFF
TRBD1	TRBV6-6	-	TRBJ1-1	TGTGCCAGCAGTTACGCAAAACAGGGGGCAAGACCTGAAGCTTTCTTT	CASSYAKQGARPEAFF
TRBD1	TRBV19	-	TRBJ2-3	TGTGCCAGTAGTATATCCCCCCCCACAGGGGCCAGCACAGATACGCAGTATTTT	CASSISPPTGASTDTQYF
-	TRBV2	-	TRBJ2-1	TGTGCCAGCAGTGTCGCGTTAGTTACGCTCTTC	CASSVALVTLF
-	TRBV19	-	TRBJ2-5	TGTGCCAGTAGTAAGGGAGCCTCCTCCCAAGAGACCCAGTACTTC	CASSKGASSQETQYF
TRBD1	TRBV10-3	-	TRBJ2-7	TGTGCCATCAGCTCGGGACAGGGTGGGTACGAGCAGTACTTC	CAISSGQGGYEQYF
-	TRBV19	-	TRBJ1-5	TGTGCCAGTAGTATAGTAGTCGTCAGGGAACGGCAGCCCCAGCATTTT	CASSIVVVRERQPQHF
TRBD1	TRBV2	-	TRBJ1-2	TGTGCCAGCAGGGACAGGGATTGGGATGGCTACACCTTC	CASRDRDWDGYTF
-	TRBV4-1	-	TRBJ1-3	TGCGCCAGCAGCCCGCAGGCATCTGGAAACACCATATATTTT	CASSPQASGNTIYF
TRBD2	TRBV5-1	-	TRBJ2-5	TGCGCCAGCAGCTCCCTACAACTAGCGCACCAAGAGACCCAGTACTTC	CASSSLQLAHQETQYF
-	TRBV10-1	few	TRBJ1-1	TGCGCCAGCAGTGAGTCTGGGACAAAACGTGAAGCTTTCTTT	CASSESGTKREAFF
TRBD1	TRBV27	-	TRBJ1-5	TGTGCCAGCAGTAGGGACAGCTATAGCAATCAGCCCCAGCATTTT	CASSRDSYSNQPQHF
TRBD1	TRBV19	-	TRBJ1-2	TGTGCCGGCACAGGGGGAGATGGCTACACCTTC	CAGTGGDGYTF
-	TRBV11-2	few	TRBJ1-1	TGTGCCAGCAGCTTTAGGAACACTGAAGCTTTCTTT	CASSFRNTEAFF
-	TRBV19	few	TRBJ2-7	TGTGCCAGTAGTAGCGGACAGGGAGGGAGGCAGTACTTC	CASSSGQGGRQYF
-	TRBV6-5	-	TRBJ2-5	TGTGCCAGCAGTTTCTTTCCCCATTATAGGGAGACCCAGTACTTC	CASSFFPHYRETQYF
-	TRBV19	-	TRBJ2-5	TGTGCCAGTAGTATAGGTGGGGCCACCCAAGAGACCCAGTACTTC	CASSIGGATQETQYF
-	TRBV6-1	-	TRBJ1-1	TGTGCCCTCGGTGGGGTGAACACTGAAGCTTTCTTT	CALGGVNTEAFF
TRBD1	TRBV6-1	-	TRBJ1-1	TGTGCCAGCGGATTACAGGGGACCAACACTGAAGCTTTCTTT	CASGLQGTNTEAFF
TRBD1	TRBV7-2	-	TRBJ1-4	TGTGCCAGCAGCTTTCGGACAGGGGGATGGGAAAAACTGTTTTTT	CASSFRTGGWEKLFF
-	TRBV29-1	-	TRBJ1-4	TGCAGCGCTGGGGCGGAGGGGACAACTAATGAAAAACTGTTTTTT	CSAGAEGTTNEKLFF
-	TRBV2	-	TRBJ1-5	TGTGCCAGCACCAGGACAGAGAATCAGCCCCAGCATTTT	CASTRTENQPQHF
-	TRBV7-2	-	TRBJ2-3	TGTGCCAGCAGCCTAACAGATACGCAGTATTTT	CASSLTDTQYF
TRBD1	TRBV5-4	few	TRBJ1-3	TGTGCCAGCAGCTTGAGGACAGGGGATCGCTCTGGAAACACCATATATTTT	CASSLRTGDRSGNTIYF
TRBD2	TRBV5-1	-	TRBJ2-5	TGCGCCAGCAGCTTATCTAGCGGGCAAGCTATCAAAGGAGAGACCCAGTACTTC	CASSLSSGQAIKGETQYF
-	TRBV27	-	TRBJ1-5	TGTGCCAGCAGTTTGTTCGGTATTCCCAATCAGCCCCAGCATTTT	CASSLFGIPNQPQHF
TRBD1	TRBV5-1	-	TRBJ2-1	TGCGCCAGCAGCTTGGAATCAGGGGGCCGGCATGAGCAGTTCTTC	CASSLESGGRHEQFF
TRBD1	TRBV30	-	TRBJ1-2	TGTGCCTGGAGTGAAGGGGGCGGCTACACCTTC	CAWSEGGGYTF
TRBD1	TRBV6-6	-	TRBJ2-7	TGTGCCAGCATAAAGACAGGGACCTACGAGCAGTACTTC	CASIKTGTYEQYF
-	TRBV5-5	once	TRBJ2-3	TGTGCCAGCACCCCCCCGGGGGCAGATACGCAGTATTTT	CASTPPGADTQYF
TRBD1	TRBV7-2	-	TRBJ1-1	TGTGCCAGCAGCACGACGACAGGGGCACCCACTGAAGCTTTCTTT	CASSTTTGAPTEAFF
-	TRBV4-2	-	TRBJ2-3	TGTGCCAGCAGCCAAGAATGGGATACGCAGTATTTT	CASSQEWDTQYF
TRBD2	TRBV6-1	once	TRBJ2-1	TGTGCCAGCAGTGAAAGAGCACTAGCGGGACGATACAATGAGCAGTTCTTC	CASSERALAGRYNEQFF
-	TRBV7-3	-	TRBJ2-7	TGTGCCAGCAGCTTAACCTCGGCAGGATACTACGAGCAGTACTTC	CASSLTSAGYYEQYF
-	TRBV5-5	-	TRBJ1-1	TGTGCCAGCAGCCCACAGGTGTGGGTTAACACTGAAGCTTTCTTT	CASSPQVWVNTEAFF
-	TRBV25-1	-	TRBJ2-7	TGTGCCAGCAGTGAATTCTACGAGCAGTACTTC	CASSEFYEQYF
TRBD2	TRBV6-5	once	TRBJ2-2	TGTGCCAGCATGGTGAGGGAGGGCGCCGGGGAGCTGTTTTTT	CASMVREGAGELFF
-	TRBV6-1	-	TRBJ2-5	TGTGCCAGCAGTGAAGGGTCCAGCCGAGGGACCCAGTACTTC	CASSEGSSRGTQYF
-	TRBV6-5	-	TRBJ1-5	TGTGCCAGCAGTTTAGCGGATAGCAATCAGCCCCAGCATTTT	CASSLADSNQPQHF
TRBD1	TRBV28	once	TRBJ2-7	TGTGCCAGCAGTTGGGACAGGTTTCACTCCCCGCCGGTTTACGAGCAGTACTTC	CASSWDRFHSPPVYEQYF
TRBD1	TRBV5-4	-	TRBJ1-5	TGTGCCAGCAGCCAAGATGGCGGGACAGGGAGTCAGCCCCAGCATTTT	CASSQDGGTGSQPQHF
TRBD1	TRBV19	-	TRBJ1-1	TGTGCCAGTATCTTATCTCCGGGACAGAGAGAAGCTTTCTTT	CASILSPGQREAFF
-	TRBV18	-	TRBJ2-2	TGTGCCAGCTCACCACCGAGTTTTTCCACCGGGGAGCTGTTTTTT	CASSPPSFSTGELFF
TRBD1	TRBV30	once	TRBJ2-1	TGTGCCTGGAGTCTGCGGACAGGGCTGGGTGAGCAGTTCTTC	CAWSLRTGLGEQFF
-	TRBV7-3	-	TRBJ2-2	TGTGCCAGCTCCCGATATGTTATCAACACCGGGGAGCTGTTTTTT	CASSRYVINTGELFF
-	TRBV4-1	-	TRBJ2-7	TGCGCCAGCAGCCGAACGGGGGATGGGGTTTACGAGCAGTACTTC	CASSRTGDGVYEQYF
-	TRBV5-1	-	TRBJ2-1	TGCGCCAGCAGCTTGGCAGCAGGGCGCGACAATGAGCAGTTCTTC	CASSLAAGRDNEQFF
TRBD1	TRBV7-9	-	TRBJ1-2	TGTGCCAGCAGCATAAGGACAGGGGGCTCGCTGAACTATGGCTACACCTTC	CASSIRTGGSLNYGYTF
-	TRBV18	-	TRBJ1-1	TGTGCCAGCTCACAAACACAGAACACTGAAGCTTTCTTT	CASSQTQNTEAFF
-	TRBV15	-	TRBJ1-4	TGTGCCACCAGCAGAGCCCCGGTGAGAGGTAATGAAAAACTGTTTTTT	CATSRAPVRGNEKLFF
TRBD1	TRBV13	few	TRBJ1-2	TGTGCCAGCAGTCTTCGACAGGGGGCTTTGGGCTACACCTTC	CASSLRQGALGYTF
TRBD1	TRBV14	-	TRBJ2-2	TGTGCCAGCAGCCAAGGGGCGACAGTCGCACGAAGAACAGGGGTTAACACCGGGGAGCTGTTTTTT	CASSQGATVARRTGVNTGELFF
-	TRBV7-3	-	TRBJ2-1	TGTGCCAGCAAAAGGGCAGGGGATAACAATGAGCAGTTCTTC	CASKRAGDNNEQFF
-	TRBV5-4	-	TRBJ2-5	TGTGCCAGCAGCGATAACAGGGAAAAGACCCAGTACTTC	CASSDNREKTQYF
-	TRBV23-1	-	TRBJ1-2	TGCGCCAGCAGCTTAAAACGGGCCACCTCTAACTATGGCTACACCTTC	CASSLKRATSNYGYTF
-	TRBV5-4	-	TRBJ1-4	TGTGCCAGCAGCCCGGACGGGACGCGGAGTGAAAAACTGTTTTTT	CASSPDGTRSEKLFF